This T cell receptor beta chain was sequenced during a study of blood T cell repertoires in COVID-19. Membership in each cohort depended on participant-reported clinical history. Only in-frame clones appear in the TCRdb table, and some are missing; sequencing was by immunoSEQ multiplex PCR. The table lists under 200,000 clones, 70% to 90% of them singletons. Germline assignment: CDR1 MNHEY and CDR2 SVGEGT. This CDR3 spans 15 amino acids. J gave up 1 base and V 5 bases, and 8 bases lay outside the gene matches. The V call is TRBV6-2 or TRBV6-3, the J call TRBJ2-7; 7 bases map to TRBD1. Source material: PBMCs or T cells enriched from blood (not recorded which). The clonotype was recovered from a woman aged 45 to 65 who had recovered from COVID-19. CDR3 nucleotides: TGTGCCAGCAGTCCCCGGGACAGAGTATCCTACGAGCAGTACTTC. Protein product: CASSPRDRVSYEQYF.